Sequencing of this T cell receptor (beta chain) was carried out in a study of follicular helper T cells after annual influenza vaccination. Time point in this sample: 2015-2016 season, pre-vaccination. J gave up 3 bases and V 3 bases, and 2 bases lay outside the gene matches. CDR3 length equals 13 residues. The germline CDR1 and CDR2 sequences are KGHSH and LQKENI. Sequenced by immunoSEQ multiplex PCR; TCRdb stores in-frame clones only, minus some. The sample records some 5,900 clones, 82% being singletons. The clonotype was recovered from an adult who received the influenza vaccine. The sequenced sample was CXCR5- memory CD4+ T cells sorted from blood, obtained on the day of influenza vaccination. This chain connects TRBV18 to TRBJ2-7; 7 nucleotides match TRBD1. The CDR3 loop reads CASSPGTDYEQYF. The CDR3, as DNA: TGTGCCAGCTCACCCGGGACAGACTACGAGCAGTACTTC.